These 4 T cell receptor beta chains were all obtained from the same sample, sequenced in a study of cytomegalovirus exposure and HLA in healthy donors. 60 Vbeta and 13 Jbeta primers were used in PCR. Sequencing used immunoSEQ multiplex PCR; TCRdb keeps in-frame clones, though not all of them. This table holds approximately 170,000 clones, around 84% found once. Sequencing was done on a sample of PBMCs. The source is a boy younger than 10 in good health and CMV-seronegative.

The rearrangement links TRBV2 to TRBJ2-7; the D gene is possibly TRBD1 (7 bases). This CDR3 has 14 residues. The V and J ends lost 7 bases and 2 bases respectively, with 15 bases between them. From germline, CDR1 is SNHLY and CDR2 FYNNEI. CDR3 nucleotides: TGTGCCAGCACCGGAGGGGGCAAAACCTACGAGCAGTACTTC. Translated: CASTGGGKTYEQYF.

This clone was seen more than once but under ten times. The rearrangement links TRBV10-1 to TRBJ2-3, with a possible D match to TRBD1 (5 bases). Trimming pared 3 bases from V and 6 bases from J, leaving 13 bases between. The CDR3 sequence is 14 residues long. CDR1 and CDR2 from the germline V gene are WNHNN and SYGVQD (reference sequence). The CDR3 region is CASSEGVYWDTQYF. The CDR3 DNA sequence: TGCGCCAGCAGTGAAGGGGTTTACTGGGATACGCAGTATTTT.

The rearrangement joins TRBV28 to TRBJ1-1; 9 nucleotides agree with TRBD1. This CDR3 region has 15 residues. The V segment lost 2 bases and the J segment 5 bases; nucleotides outside the gene matches: 6. Germline values: CDR1 MDHEN, CDR2 SYDVKM. CDR3 loop: CASSLVGTGWTEAFF. Here the CDR3 DNA reads TGTGCCAGCAGTTTAGTGGGGACAGGGTGGACTGAAGCTTTCTTT.

The gene calls are TRBV29-1 and TRBJ2-2; 8 bases line up with TRBD1. The CDR3 runs 14 residues. The germline V gene encodes CDR1 SQVTM and CDR2 ANQGSEA. J was trimmed by 5 bases and V by 6 bases; bases with no gene match: 8. CDR3 in amino acids: CSVSGTGGTGELFF. In DNA form, the CDR3 reads TGCAGCGTGTCCGGGACAGGCGGGACCGGGGAGCTGTTTTTT.